This T cell receptor beta chain derives from a study of blood T cells in healthy people across ages. The CDR3 consists of 15 residues. From germline, CDR1 is SGHVS and CDR2 FNYEAQ. The V end lost 1 base, the J end lost 0 bases, and 6 bases lay between the germline ends. Next came a second PCR, run for about 7 to 12 cycles, which used a sample-barcoded 5' primer along with a J-beta primer mix. TCRdb fed the 5' RACE reads into MiXCR, producing one record per CDR3 protein. The sample includes fewer than 700,000 distinct CDR3 sequences, roughly 43% of them seen just once. The sequence was collected from an elderly man in good health. The sequencing input was blood. This chain connects TRBV7-6 to TRBJ2-2, with unresolved D. The CDR3 DNA sequence: TGTGCCAGCAGCTTAGTCGGATCGAACACCGGGGAGCTGTTTTTT. Amino acid sequence: CASSLVGSNTGELFF.